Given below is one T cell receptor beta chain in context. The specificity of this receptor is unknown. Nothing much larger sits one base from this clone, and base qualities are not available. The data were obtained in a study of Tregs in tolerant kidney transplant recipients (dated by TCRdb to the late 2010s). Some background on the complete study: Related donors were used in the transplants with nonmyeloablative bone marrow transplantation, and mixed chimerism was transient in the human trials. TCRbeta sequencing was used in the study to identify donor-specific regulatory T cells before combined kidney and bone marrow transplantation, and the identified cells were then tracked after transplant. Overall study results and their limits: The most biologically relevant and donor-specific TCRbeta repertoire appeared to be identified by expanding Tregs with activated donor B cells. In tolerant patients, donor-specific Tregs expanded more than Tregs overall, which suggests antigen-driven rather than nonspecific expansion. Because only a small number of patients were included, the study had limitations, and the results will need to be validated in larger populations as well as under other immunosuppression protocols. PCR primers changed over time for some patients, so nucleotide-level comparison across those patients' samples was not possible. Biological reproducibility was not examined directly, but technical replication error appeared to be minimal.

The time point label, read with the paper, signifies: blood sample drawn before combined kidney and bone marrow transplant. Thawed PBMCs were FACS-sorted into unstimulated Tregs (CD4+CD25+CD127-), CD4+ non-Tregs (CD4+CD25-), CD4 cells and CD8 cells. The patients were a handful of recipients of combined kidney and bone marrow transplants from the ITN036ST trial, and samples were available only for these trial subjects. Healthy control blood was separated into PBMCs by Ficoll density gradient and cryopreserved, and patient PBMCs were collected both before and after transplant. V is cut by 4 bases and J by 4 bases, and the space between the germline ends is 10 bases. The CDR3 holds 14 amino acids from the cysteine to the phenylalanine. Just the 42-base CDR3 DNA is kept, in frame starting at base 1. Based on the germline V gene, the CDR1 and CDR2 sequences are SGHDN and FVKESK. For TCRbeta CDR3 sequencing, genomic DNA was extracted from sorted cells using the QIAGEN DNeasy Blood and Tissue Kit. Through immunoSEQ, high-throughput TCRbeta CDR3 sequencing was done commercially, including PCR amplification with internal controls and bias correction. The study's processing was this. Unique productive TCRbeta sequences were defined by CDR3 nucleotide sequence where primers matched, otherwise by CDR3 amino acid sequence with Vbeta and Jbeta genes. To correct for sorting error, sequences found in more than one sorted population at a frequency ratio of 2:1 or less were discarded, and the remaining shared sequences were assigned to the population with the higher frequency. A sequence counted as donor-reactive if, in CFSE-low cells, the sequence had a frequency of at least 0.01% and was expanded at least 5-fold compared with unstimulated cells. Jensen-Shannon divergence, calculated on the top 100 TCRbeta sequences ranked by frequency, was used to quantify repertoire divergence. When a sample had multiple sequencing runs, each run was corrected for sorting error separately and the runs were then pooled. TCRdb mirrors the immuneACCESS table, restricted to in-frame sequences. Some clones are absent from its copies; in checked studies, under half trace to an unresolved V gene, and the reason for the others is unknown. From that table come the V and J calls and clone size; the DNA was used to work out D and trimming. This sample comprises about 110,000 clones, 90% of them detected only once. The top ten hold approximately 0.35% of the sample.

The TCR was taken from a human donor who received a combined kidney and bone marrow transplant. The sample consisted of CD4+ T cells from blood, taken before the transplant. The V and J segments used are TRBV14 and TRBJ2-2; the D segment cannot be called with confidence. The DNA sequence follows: TGTGCCAGCAGCCTCAACCTCGGCACCGGGGAGCTGTTTTTT. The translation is CASSLNLGTGELFF. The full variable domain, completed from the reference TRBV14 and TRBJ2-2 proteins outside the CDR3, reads EAGVTQFPSHSVIEKGQTVTLRCDPISGHDNLYWYRRVMGKEIKFLLHFVKESKQDESGMPNNRFLAERTGGTYSTLKVQPAELEDSGVYFCASSLNLGTGELFFGEGSRLTVL.